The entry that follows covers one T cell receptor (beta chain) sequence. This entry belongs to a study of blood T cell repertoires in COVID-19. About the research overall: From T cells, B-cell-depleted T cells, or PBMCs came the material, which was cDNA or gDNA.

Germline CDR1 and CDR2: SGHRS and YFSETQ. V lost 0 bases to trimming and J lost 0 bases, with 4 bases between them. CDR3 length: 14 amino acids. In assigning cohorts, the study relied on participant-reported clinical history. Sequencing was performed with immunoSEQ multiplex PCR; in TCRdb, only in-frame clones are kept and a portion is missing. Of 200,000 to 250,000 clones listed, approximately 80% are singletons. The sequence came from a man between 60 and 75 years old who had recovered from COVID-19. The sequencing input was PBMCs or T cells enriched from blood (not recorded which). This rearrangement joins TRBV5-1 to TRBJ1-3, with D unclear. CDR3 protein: CASSLEPSGNTIYF. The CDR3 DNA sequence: TGCGCCAGCAGCTTGGAGCCCTCTGGAAACACCATATATTTT.